Listed below are T cell receptor beta chains from one sample, sequenced in a study of T-cell reconstitution after alpha-beta-depleted transplantation in children. Using its own MiXCR run on the PCR reads, TCRdb lists one record per CDR3 protein. The table shows a few hundred thousand distinct CDR3 sequences, with 9.5% to 15% occurring only once. This sample comprised PBMCs from the stem cell graft donor, obtained from the stem cell graft. Receptor source: a human donor who donated a stem cell graft to a child with combined immunodeficiency. The CDR3 runs from the conserved cysteine through the conserved F or W. The order of the fields is J gene, V gene, CDR3 protein.

TRBJ2-3 TRBV18 CASSTSGGASPTDTQYF
TRBJ2-7 TRBV7-9 CASSHSRQGAGYEQYF
TRBJ2-5 TRBV5-6 CASSLHTGWETQYF
TRBJ2-1 TRBV11-2 CASGPRGGHNEQFF
TRBJ2-1 TRBV29-1 CSVGSYQGSYNEQFF
TRBJ2-7 TRBV4-3 CASSQHIQGTEQYF
TRBJ2-5 TRBV5-1 CASSPSGGEGETQYF
TRBJ2-2 TRBV18 CASSQDRAPTGELFF
TRBJ2-2 TRBV10-3 CAISEQGNTGELFF
TRBJ2-1 TRBV12-3/TRBV12-4 CASSLSSGSNEQFF
TRBJ2-7 TRBV20-1 CSARDPGTGEQYF
TRBJ2-5 TRBV5-5 CASSLGGLVPETQYF
TRBJ1-1 TRBV29-1 CSVEEWSEAEAFF
TRBJ2-2 TRBV29-1 CSPARRREGGPGSGELFF
TRBJ2-7 TRBV2 CASRTPGRTPYEQYF
TRBJ2-1 TRBV25-1 CASNGNRKGGLAGVGNEQFF
TRBJ2-7 TRBV6-2/TRBV6-3 CASSYSTGQGAFGKISYEQYF
TRBJ2-7 TRBV4-2 CASSQAVQAYSYEQYF
TRBJ2-1 TRBV12-3/TRBV12-4 CASSRTSGGANNEQFF
TRBJ1-6 TRBV2 CASSENRGLDSPLHF
TRBJ1-5 TRBV20-1 CSADSGVNQPQHF
TRBJ2-1 TRBV29-1 CSVEHRAGSNEQFF
TRBJ1-1 TRBV3-1 CASSQEGSTEAFF
TRBJ2-7 TRBV4-1 CASSHLRDRDEQYF
TRBJ2-3 TRBV29-1 CSVEGGLAGNTDTQYF
TRBJ2-3 TRBV4-3 CASSQEPGTDTQYF
TRBJ1-2 TRBV12-3/TRBV12-4 CASDGTGAPHGYTF
TRBJ1-2 TRBV29-1 CSVEASFQNGYTF
TRBJ1-1 TRBV7-9 CASIQGFMNTEAFF
TRBJ1-1 TRBV6-5 CASSLGGTGYTEAFF
TRBJ2-7 TRBV5-1 CASSASWDSRTYEQYF
TRBJ2-1 TRBV11-3 CASSLIDSYNEQFF
TRBJ2-5 TRBV4-2 CASSPQGQSGETQYF
TRBJ2-2 TRBV7-9 CASRLGSTGELFF
TRBJ2-2 TRBV3-1 CASSRNHRGRGGELFF
TRBJ2-2 TRBV28 CASSFRWDAGELFF
TRBJ2-7 TRBV29-1 CSVFTGTGGDEQYF
TRBJ2-7 TRBV7-2 CASSLLQVWNPYEQYF
TRBJ2-7 TRBV3-1 CASSHASGQGQGEQYF
TRBJ2-7 TRBV12-3/TRBV12-4 CASSFGGRAGEQYF
TRBJ1-1 TRBV6-2/TRBV6-3 CASSATTKLNTEAFF
TRBJ2-3 TRBV25-1 CASSERQSTSTDTQYF
TRBJ2-7 TRBV9 CASSAGPTYEQYF
TRBJ2-1 TRBV20-1 CSAWTEQNEQFF